This T cell receptor beta chain was found in a study of blood T cell repertoires in COVID-19. Study at large: Sources were T cells, B-cell-depleted T cells, or PBMCs; the material itself was cDNA or gDNA.

Profiled with immunoSEQ multiplex PCR; TCRdb holds only in-frame clones, not every one. In the table there are approximately 390,000 clones, around 90% of which are singletons. The CDR3 totals 15 residues. V lost 2 bases to trimming and J lost 3 bases, with 14 bases between them. Germline V lookup: CDR1 SGHTS, CDR2 YDEGEE. The cohort comprised adults aged about 18 to 89 years residing in approximately 25 US areas. Participants' own reports of clinical history determined their cohort assignment. Sequenced input: PBMCs or T cells enriched from blood (not recorded which). V usage is TRBV5-8 and J usage is TRBJ1-1; perhaps TRBD1 as D (6 bases). The TCR sequence derives from a woman in her thirties or forties with acute COVID-19. In DNA, the CDR3 is TGTGCCAGCAGCTTTCGGGGGGCTTGGGACACTGAAGCTTTCTTT. This gives the protein CASSFRGAWDTEAFF.